This TCR beta chain was profiled in a study of identical twins. Everyone who donated was a healthy Caucasian. This clonotype was counted at least ten times. From the 5' RACE reads, TCRdb called clonotypes with MiXCR, one entry per CDR3 protein. The table shows 690,000 or so distinct CDR3 sequences, with approximately 6.1% occurring only once. Sequenced: naive T cells sorted from blood. This clonotype was obtained from a man aged 18 to 30 in good health.

The CDR3 spells CSAPGDRGTGTQYF. The CDR3 nucleotides are TGCAGTGCGCCGGGGGACAGGGGAACAGGGACCCAGTACTTC. V gene TRBV20-1 combines with J gene TRBJ2-5; 10 nucleotides match TRBD1. The V and J ends lost 6 bases and 7 bases, in that order; junction bases with no gene match: 11. CDR1 and CDR2 (germline): DFQATT, SNEGSKA (reference sequence). CDR3 length: 14 residues.